This T cell receptor (beta chain) was obtained from a study of blood T cell repertoires in COVID-19. Germline V gene lookup returns CDR1 LNHNV and CDR2 YYDKDF (reference sequence). After removal of 5 bases from V and 5 bases from J, the junction contained 1 base not matched to a gene. This CDR3 contains 14 residues. This clone came up once. Method: immunoSEQ multiplex PCR; TCRdb's copy keeps in-frame clones and lacks some. The sample lists about 200,000 clones, around 87% occurring once. The source is a man between 60 and 75 years old who had recovered from COVID-19. The V and J genes are TRBV15 and TRBJ1-5, with 12 nucleotides matching TRBD1. Sequencing input: peripheral blood. CDR3 amino acids: CATSWDRGHQPQHF. The CDR3 region has the DNA TGTGCCACCAGCTGGGACAGGGGGCATCAGCCCCAGCATTTT.